This is a list of T cell receptor beta chains from one sample in a study of blood T cell repertoires in COVID-19. Generated by immunoSEQ multiplex PCR, the TCRdb table keeps only in-frame clones and is missing some. The sample has hundreds of thousands of clones, roughly 89% seen once. The material sequenced was peripheral blood. These receptors were obtained from a woman aged 25-40 years with COVID-19, enrolled during active disease. The CDR3 runs from the conserved cysteine through the conserved F or W. Each record gives: CDR3 DNA, CDR3 protein, V gene, clone size, D gene, J gene. The D gene is left open where the match is weak. Where a row states a size, it is once, few, many or the class of an expanded clone; other rows omit it.

CDR3 DNA: TGTGCCAGCAGTTCATGGGGCGGGGGGAGTGAGCAGTTCTTC
CDR3 protein: CASSSWGGGSEQFF
V gene: TRBV27
clone size: .
D gene: TRBD2
J gene: TRBJ2-1

CDR3 DNA: TGTGCCAGCAGCTTGGGGGCGCAGGGAAACTATGGCTACACCTTC
CDR3 protein: CASSLGAQGNYGYTF
V gene: TRBV5-5
clone size: once
D gene: .
J gene: TRBJ1-2

CDR3 DNA: TGTGCCAGCAGTTCCTTCAGGGGGCGCGATTCACCCCTCCACTTT
CDR3 protein: CASSSFRGRDSPLHF
V gene: TRBV28
clone size: .
D gene: TRBD1
J gene: TRBJ1-6

CDR3 DNA: TGTGCCAGCTCAGCAATCCAGGGTTATAATTCACCCCTCCACTTT
CDR3 protein: CASSAIQGYNSPLHF
V gene: TRBV18
clone size: .
D gene: .
J gene: TRBJ1-6

CDR3 DNA: TGCGCCAGCAGCCAAGATCAGGCGGGGTTAGCTTTCTTT
CDR3 protein: CASSQDQAGLAFF
V gene: TRBV4-1
clone size: .
D gene: .
J gene: TRBJ1-1

CDR3 DNA: TGTGCCAGCAGTTACTCCCAGGTGGATGAAAAACTGTTTTTT
CDR3 protein: CASSYSQVDEKLFF
V gene: TRBV6-5
clone size: .
D gene: .
J gene: TRBJ1-4

CDR3 DNA: TGTGCCAGCAGTGCCGGGACAGGGAGAACAGATACGCAGTATTTT
CDR3 protein: CASSAGTGRTDTQYF
V gene: TRBV2
clone size: once
D gene: TRBD1
J gene: TRBJ2-3

CDR3 DNA: TGTGCCAGCAGCATAGAGGGTAGGGGGCGAGGAAACACCATATATTTT
CDR3 protein: CASSIEGRGRGNTIYF
V gene: TRBV7-8
clone size: few
D gene: TRBD1
J gene: TRBJ1-3

CDR3 DNA: TGTGCCAGCAGAATTACAGGGTTGGAGACCCAGTACTTC
CDR3 protein: CASRITGLETQYF
V gene: TRBV6-5
clone size: .
D gene: .
J gene: TRBJ2-5

CDR3 DNA: TGCGCCAGCAGCGCGGGACTTACCTCTCCAATGAACATTCAGTACTTC
CDR3 protein: CASSAGLTSPMNIQYF
V gene: TRBV5-1
clone size: .
D gene: .
J gene: TRBJ2-4

CDR3 DNA: TGTGCCAGCAGTTACACCCCGGACAGGGGAGGGAGCAATCAGCCCCAGCATTTT
CDR3 protein: CASSYTPDRGGSNQPQHF
V gene: TRBV6-2/TRBV6-3
clone size: .
D gene: TRBD1
J gene: TRBJ1-5

CDR3 DNA: TGTGCCAGCAGGGCACAGGGGCCCGGAAACACCATATATTTT
CDR3 protein: CASRAQGPGNTIYF
V gene: TRBV2
clone size: few
D gene: TRBD1
J gene: TRBJ1-3

CDR3 DNA: TGTGCCAGCGTCAAAGAGACCCAGTACTTC
CDR3 protein: CASVKETQYF
V gene: TRBV2
clone size: .
D gene: .
J gene: TRBJ2-5

CDR3 DNA: TGTGCCAGTAGTATAGGTAGGGGGTCCGAGCAGTACTTC
CDR3 protein: CASSIGRGSEQYF
V gene: TRBV19
clone size: .
D gene: .
J gene: TRBJ2-7

CDR3 DNA: TGTGCCAGCAGTACCACAGGGGGCGCGGGCTATGGCTACACCTTC
CDR3 protein: CASSTTGGAGYGYTF
V gene: TRBV27
clone size: .
D gene: TRBD1
J gene: TRBJ1-2

CDR3 DNA: TGTGCCAGCAGTCCCGGGACTAGCGGCCTCCTTGAGCAGTTCTTC
CDR3 protein: CASSPGTSGLLEQFF
V gene: TRBV6-5
clone size: .
D gene: TRBD2
J gene: TRBJ2-1

CDR3 DNA: TGTGCCAGCAGCCTAATAGGAGACTCCTTCTACGAGCAGTACTTC
CDR3 protein: CASSLIGDSFYEQYF
V gene: TRBV5-4
clone size: .
D gene: .
J gene: TRBJ2-7

CDR3 DNA: TGTGCCAGCAGCTCGGGACTAGCGGCCGATACGCAGTATTTT
CDR3 protein: CASSSGLAADTQYF
V gene: TRBV5-4
clone size: .
D gene: TRBD2
J gene: TRBJ2-3

CDR3 DNA: TGTGCCAGCACCCCGACCGAGGGGGCCGAAGCTTTCTTT
CDR3 protein: CASTPTEGAEAFF
V gene: TRBV28
clone size: .
D gene: TRBD1
J gene: TRBJ1-1

CDR3 DNA: TGTGCCAGCAGCGCGGGACAGCTCAATCAGCCCCAGCATTTT
CDR3 protein: CASSAGQLNQPQHF
V gene: TRBV2
clone size: .
D gene: TRBD1
J gene: TRBJ1-5

CDR3 DNA: TGTGCCAGCAGCTTGGTCGGGGGCTATGGCTACACCTTC
CDR3 protein: CASSLVGGYGYTF
V gene: TRBV5-4
clone size: .
D gene: .
J gene: TRBJ1-2

CDR3 DNA: TGTGCCAGTAGTGCCGGGACAGACGAAGCTTTCTTT
CDR3 protein: CASSAGTDEAFF
V gene: TRBV19
clone size: .
D gene: TRBD1
J gene: TRBJ1-1